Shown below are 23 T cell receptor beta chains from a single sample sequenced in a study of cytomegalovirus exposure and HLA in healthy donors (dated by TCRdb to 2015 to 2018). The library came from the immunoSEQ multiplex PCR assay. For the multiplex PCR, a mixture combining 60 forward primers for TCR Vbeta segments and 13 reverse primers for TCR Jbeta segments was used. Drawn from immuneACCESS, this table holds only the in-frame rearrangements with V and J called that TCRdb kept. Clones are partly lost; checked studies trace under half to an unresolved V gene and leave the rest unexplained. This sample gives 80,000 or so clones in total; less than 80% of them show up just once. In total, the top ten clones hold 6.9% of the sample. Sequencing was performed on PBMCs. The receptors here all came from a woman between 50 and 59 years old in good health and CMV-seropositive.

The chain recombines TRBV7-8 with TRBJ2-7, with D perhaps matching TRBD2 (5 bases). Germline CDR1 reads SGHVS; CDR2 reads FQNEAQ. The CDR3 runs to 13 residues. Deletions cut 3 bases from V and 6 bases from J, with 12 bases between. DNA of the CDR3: TGTGCCAGCAGCTTGGGTAGGGAGTTCGAGCAGTACGTC. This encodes CASSLGREFEQYV.

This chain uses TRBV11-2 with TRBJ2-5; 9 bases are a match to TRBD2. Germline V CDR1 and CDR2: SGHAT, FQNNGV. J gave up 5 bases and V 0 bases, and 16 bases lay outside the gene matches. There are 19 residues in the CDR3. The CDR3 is CASSLDSGPARGGRETQYF. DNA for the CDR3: TGTGCCAGCAGCTTAGATTCCGGCCCAGCGCGGGGGGGCCGGGAGACCCAGTACTTC.

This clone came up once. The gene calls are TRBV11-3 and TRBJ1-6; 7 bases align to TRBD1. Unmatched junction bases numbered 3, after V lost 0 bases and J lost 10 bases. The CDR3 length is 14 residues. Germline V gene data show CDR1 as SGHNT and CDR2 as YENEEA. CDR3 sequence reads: CASSLDAGGSPLHF. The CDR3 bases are TGTGCCAGCAGCTTAGATGCAGGGGGATCACCCCTCCACTTT.

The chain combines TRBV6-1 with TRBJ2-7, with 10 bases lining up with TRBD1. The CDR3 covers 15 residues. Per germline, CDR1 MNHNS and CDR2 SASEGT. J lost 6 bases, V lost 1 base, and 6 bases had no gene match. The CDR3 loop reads CASSEVPGQGIEQYF. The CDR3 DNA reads TGTGCCAGCAGTGAAGTTCCGGGACAGGGGATCGAGCAGTACTTC.

The CDR3 reads CASSLVGGTQETQYF. The CDR3 bases are TGCGCCAGCAGCTTGGTAGGGGGTACCCAAGAGACCCAGTACTTC. The chain carries TRBV5-1 and TRBJ2-5; D may be TRBD1 (6 bases). This CDR3 is 15 amino acids long. From germline, CDR1 is SGHRS and CDR2 YFSETQ. V lost 0 bases to trimming and J lost 1 base, with 10 bases between them. The full variable domain, completed using reference TRBV5-1 and TRBJ2-5, is KAGVTQTPRYLIKTRGQQVTLSCSPISGHRSVSWYQQTPGQGLQFLFEYFSETQRNKGNFPGRFSGRQFSNSRSEMNVSTLELGDSALYLCASSLVGGTQETQYFGPGTRLLVL.

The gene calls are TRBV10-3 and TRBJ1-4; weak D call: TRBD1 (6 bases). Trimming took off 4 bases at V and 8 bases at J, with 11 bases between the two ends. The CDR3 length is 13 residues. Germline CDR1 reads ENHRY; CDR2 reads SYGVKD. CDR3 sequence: CAISVAGEEKLFF. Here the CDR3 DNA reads TGTGCCATCAGTGTTGCAGGGGAAGAAAAACTGTTTTTT.

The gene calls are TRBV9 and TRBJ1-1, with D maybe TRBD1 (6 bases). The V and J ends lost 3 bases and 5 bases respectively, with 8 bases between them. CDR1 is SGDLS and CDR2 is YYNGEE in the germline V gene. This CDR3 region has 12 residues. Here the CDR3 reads CASSEQGTEAFF. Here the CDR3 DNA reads TGTGCCAGCAGCGAACAGGGAACTGAAGCTTTCTTT.

The CDR3 region is CASSTLGGNYGYTF. In DNA form, the CDR3 reads TGCGCCAGCAGCACCCTTGGAGGGAACTATGGCTACACCTTC. V gene TRBV5-1 combines with J gene TRBJ1-2; no reliable D call. Germline V lookup: CDR1 SGHRS, CDR2 YFSETQ. V lost 4 bases to trimming and J lost 2 bases, with 12 bases between them. This CDR3 comprises 14 residues.

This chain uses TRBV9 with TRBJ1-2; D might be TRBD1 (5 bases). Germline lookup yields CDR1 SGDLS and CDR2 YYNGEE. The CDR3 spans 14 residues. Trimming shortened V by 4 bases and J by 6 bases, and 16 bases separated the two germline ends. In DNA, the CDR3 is TGTGCCAGCAGCTCCCATCGGGGGGAAAATGGCTACACCTTC. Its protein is CASSSHRGENGYTF.

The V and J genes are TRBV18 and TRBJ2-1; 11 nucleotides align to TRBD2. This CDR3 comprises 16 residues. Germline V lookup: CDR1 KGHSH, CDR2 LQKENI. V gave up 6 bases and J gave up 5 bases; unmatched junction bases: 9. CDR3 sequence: CASSRSSGGLDNEQFF. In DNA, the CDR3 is TGTGCCAGCTCGCGATCTAGCGGGGGGCTAGACAATGAGCAGTTCTTC.

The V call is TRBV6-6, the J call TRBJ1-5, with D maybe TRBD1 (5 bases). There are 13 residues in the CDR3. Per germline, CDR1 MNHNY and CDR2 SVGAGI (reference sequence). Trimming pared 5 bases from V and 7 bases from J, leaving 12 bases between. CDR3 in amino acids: CASSIRVGQPQHF. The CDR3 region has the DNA TGTGCCAGCAGTATCAGGGTAGGGCAGCCCCAGCATTTT.

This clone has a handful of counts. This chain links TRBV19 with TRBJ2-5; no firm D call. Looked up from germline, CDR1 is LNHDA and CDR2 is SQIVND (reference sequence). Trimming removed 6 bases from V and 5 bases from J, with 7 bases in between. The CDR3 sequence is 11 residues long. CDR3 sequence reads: CASSSSETQYF. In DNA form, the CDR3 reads TGTGCCAGTAGCTCCAGTGAGACCCAGTACTTC.

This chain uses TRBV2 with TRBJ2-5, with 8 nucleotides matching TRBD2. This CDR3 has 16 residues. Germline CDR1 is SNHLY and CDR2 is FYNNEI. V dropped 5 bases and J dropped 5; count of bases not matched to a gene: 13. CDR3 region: CASSNGGLEGDETQYF. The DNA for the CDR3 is TGTGCCAGCAGTAACGGGGGACTAGAGGGTGATGAGACCCAGTACTTC.

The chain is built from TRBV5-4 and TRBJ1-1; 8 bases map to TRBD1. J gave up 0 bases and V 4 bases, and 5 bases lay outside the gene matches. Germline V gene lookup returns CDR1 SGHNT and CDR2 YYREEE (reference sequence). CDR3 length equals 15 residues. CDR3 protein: CASSDLTGVNTEAFF. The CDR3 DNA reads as TGTGCCAGCAGCGACCTGACAGGGGTGAACACTGAAGCTTTCTTT.

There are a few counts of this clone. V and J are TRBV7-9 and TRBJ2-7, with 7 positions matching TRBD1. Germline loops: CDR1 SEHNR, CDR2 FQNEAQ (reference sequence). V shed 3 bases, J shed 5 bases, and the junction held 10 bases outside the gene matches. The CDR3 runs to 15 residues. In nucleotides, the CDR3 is TGTGCCAGCAGCTTTTTTAGGCAGGGGGTGGACGAGCAGTACTTC. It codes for CASSFFRQGVDEQYF.

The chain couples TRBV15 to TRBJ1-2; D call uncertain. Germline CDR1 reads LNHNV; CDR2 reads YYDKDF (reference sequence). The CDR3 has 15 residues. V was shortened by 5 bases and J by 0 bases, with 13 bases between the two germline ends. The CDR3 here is CATSLEVDANYGYTF. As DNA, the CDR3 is TGTGCCACCAGCCTGGAGGTTGACGCTAACTATGGCTACACCTTC.

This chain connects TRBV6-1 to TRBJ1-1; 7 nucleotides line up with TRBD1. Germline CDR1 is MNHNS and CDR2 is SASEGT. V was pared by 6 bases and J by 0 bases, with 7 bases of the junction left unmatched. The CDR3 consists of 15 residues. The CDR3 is CASREPGQLNTEAFF. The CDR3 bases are TGTGCCAGCAGAGAACCGGGACAGCTGAACACTGAAGCTTTCTTT.

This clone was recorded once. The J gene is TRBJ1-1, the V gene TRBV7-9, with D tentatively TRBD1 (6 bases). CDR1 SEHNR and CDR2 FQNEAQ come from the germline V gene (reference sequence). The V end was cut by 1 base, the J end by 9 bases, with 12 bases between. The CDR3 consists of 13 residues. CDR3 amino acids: CASSLGAGDKAFF. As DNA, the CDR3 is TGTGCCAGCAGCTTAGGGGCGGGGGACAAAGCTTTCTTT.

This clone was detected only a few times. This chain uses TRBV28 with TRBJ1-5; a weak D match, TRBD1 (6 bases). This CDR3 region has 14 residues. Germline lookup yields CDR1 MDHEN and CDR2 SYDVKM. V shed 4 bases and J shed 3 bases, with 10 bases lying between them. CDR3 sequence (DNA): TGTGCCAGCAGTTGGACAGAATACAATCAGCCCCAGCATTTT. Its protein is CASSWTEYNQPQHF.

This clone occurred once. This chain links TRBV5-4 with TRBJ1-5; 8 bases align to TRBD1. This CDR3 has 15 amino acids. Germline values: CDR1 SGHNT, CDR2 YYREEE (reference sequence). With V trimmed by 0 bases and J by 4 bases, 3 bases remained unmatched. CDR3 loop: CASSLDTGGNQPQHF. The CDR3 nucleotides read TGTGCCAGCAGCTTGGATACAGGGGGTAATCAGCCCCAGCATTTT.

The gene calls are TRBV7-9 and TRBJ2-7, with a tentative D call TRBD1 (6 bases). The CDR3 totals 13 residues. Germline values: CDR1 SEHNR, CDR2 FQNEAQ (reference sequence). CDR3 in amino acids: CSSSEQGESEQYV. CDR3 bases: TGTTCCAGTTCGGAACAGGGAGAGAGCGAGCAGTACGTC.

The CDR3 region is CAAWGGQGNTGELFF. The CDR3 DNA follows: TGTGCCGCCTGGGGGGGACAGGGGAACACCGGGGAGCTGTTTTTT. This rearrangement joins TRBV10-3 to TRBJ2-2; 9 bases align to TRBD1. The length of the CDR3 is 15 residues. V was clipped by 11 bases and J by 1 base; unmatched bases: 8. In germline, CDR1 is ENHRY, CDR2 SYGVKD.

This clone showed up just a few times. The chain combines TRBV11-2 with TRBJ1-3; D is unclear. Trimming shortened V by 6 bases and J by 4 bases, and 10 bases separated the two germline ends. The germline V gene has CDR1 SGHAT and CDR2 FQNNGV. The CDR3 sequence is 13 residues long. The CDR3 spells CASRILGGNTIYF. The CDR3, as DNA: TGTGCCAGCAGAATCTTGGGCGGAAACACCATATATTTT.